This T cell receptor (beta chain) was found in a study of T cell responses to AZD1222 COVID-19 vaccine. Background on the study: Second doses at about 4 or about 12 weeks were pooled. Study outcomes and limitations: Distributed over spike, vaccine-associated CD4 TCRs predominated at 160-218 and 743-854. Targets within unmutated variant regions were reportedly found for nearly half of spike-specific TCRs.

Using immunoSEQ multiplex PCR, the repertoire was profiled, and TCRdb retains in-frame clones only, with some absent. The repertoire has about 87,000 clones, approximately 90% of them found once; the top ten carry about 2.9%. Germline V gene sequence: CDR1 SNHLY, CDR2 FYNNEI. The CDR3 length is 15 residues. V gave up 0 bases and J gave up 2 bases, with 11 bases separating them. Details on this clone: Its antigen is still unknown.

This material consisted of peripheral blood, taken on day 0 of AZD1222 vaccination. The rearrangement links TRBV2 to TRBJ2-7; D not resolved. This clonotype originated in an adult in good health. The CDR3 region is CASSEALRLPYEQYF. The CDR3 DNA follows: TGTGCCAGCAGTGAAGCGCTTCGACTTCCCTACGAGCAGTACTTC.